Shown below are 25 T cell receptor beta chains from a single sample sequenced in a study of OX40 agonist ivuxolimab in advanced cancers. Repertoires were generated with immunoSEQ multiplex PCR, while TCRdb's copy carries only in-frame clones and drops some. The table lists 150,000 to 190,000 clones, 94% of them singletons. Sequences were derived from CD4+ or CD8+ T cells sorted from blood, sampled in a trial of the OX40 agonist ivuxolimab. The source of these receptors is an adult with an advanced solid tumor such as melanoma, head and neck, liver or kidney cancer.

The chain has TRBV11-3 and TRBJ1-1; no clear D gene. Trimming removed 1 base at V and 1 base at J, with 7 bases between. CDR1 and CDR2 from the germline V gene are SGHNT and YENEEA. This CDR3 region has 14 residues. CDR3: CASSLGRENTEAFF. The DNA for the CDR3 is TGTGCCAGCAGCTTAGGGCGGGAGAACACTGAAGCTTTCTTT.

The rearrangement uses TRBV27 and TRBJ1-2, with a weak D call TRBD1 (6 bases). Germline V gene data show CDR1 as MNHEY and CDR2 as SMNVEV (reference sequence). The CDR3 runs to 13 residues. V lost 6 bases and J 4 bases, leaving 12 bases between the germline ends. The CDR3 here is CASSQQGSYGYTF. The CDR3 region has the DNA TGTGCCAGCAGCCAACAGGGATCCTATGGCTACACCTTC.

V usage is TRBV28 and J usage is TRBJ2-7; D is uncertain. Germline assignment: CDR1 MDHEN and CDR2 SYDVKM. The CDR3 loop spans 12 amino acids. The ends were cut back, 6 bases at V and 3 bases at J, with 9 bases in the middle. The CDR3: CASSNYLYEQYF. The CDR3 DNA reads as TGTGCCAGCAGCAACTACCTCTACGAGCAGTACTTC.

The chain employs TRBV7-6 and TRBJ1-1, with TRBD1 as a possible D gene (5 bases). Germline V gene data show CDR1 as SGHVS and CDR2 as FNYEAQ. Trimming removed 2 bases at V and 6 bases at J, with 10 bases between. CDR3 length: 13 residues. CDR3 DNA sequence: TGTGCCAGCAGCTTATGGGGGGTCGCTGAAGCTTTCTTT. Its translation: CASSLWGVAEAFF. Variable domain in full (rest from reference TRBV7-6 and TRBJ1-1): GAGVSQSPRYKVTKRGQDVALRCDPISGHVSLYWYRQALGQGPEFLTYFNYEAQQDKSGLPNDRFSAERPEGSISTLTIQRTEQRDSAMYRCASSLWGVAEAFFGQGTRLTVV.

The J gene is TRBJ1-1, the V gene TRBV6-5; D call uncertain. Trimming took 0 bases from V and 4 from J, leaving 12 bases between them. This CDR3 has 15 amino acids. Germline V lookup: CDR1 MNHEY, CDR2 SVGAGI. In nucleotides, the CDR3 is TGTGCCAGCAGTTACTCATGGGATATGGGCACTGAAGCTTTCTTT. Protein sequence: CASSYSWDMGTEAFF.

CDR3 coding DNA: TGTGCCAGCACCCCCGGGGTGAGCTCCTACGAGCAGTACTTC. It translates to CASTPGVSSYEQYF. The genes are TRBV28 and TRBJ2-7; D perhaps matches TRBD2 (5 bases). V gave up 7 bases and J gave up 0 bases, with 13 bases separating them. In germline, CDR1 is MDHEN, CDR2 SYDVKM. The CDR3 contains 14 residues. Together with reference TRBV28 and TRBJ2-7, the CDR3 gives the full variable domain: DVKVTQSSRYLVKRTGEKVFLECVQDMDHENMFWYRQDPGLGLRLIYFSYDVKMKEKGDIPEGYSVSREKKERFSLILESASTNQTSMYLCASTPGVSSYEQYFGPGTRLTVT.

The J gene is TRBJ2-7, the V gene TRBV19, with TRBD2 identical over 15 bases. Germline V gene data show CDR1 as LNHDA and CDR2 as SQIVND (reference sequence). The J segment lost 2 bases and the V segment lost 7 bases, leaving 9 bases of the junction unmatched. The CDR3 sequence is 17 residues long. CDR3 bases: TGTGCCAGTACCAGGACTAGCGGGGGGGCCGGACCCTACGAGCAGTACTTC. Amino acid sequence: CASTRTSGGAGPYEQYF.

This chain joins TRBV21-1 and TRBJ2-5. TRBV21-1 is annotated as a pseudogene. CDR3 length: 13 amino acids. The CDR3 region has the DNA TGTGCCAGCAGCAAAAAGGGAATAGGGACCCAGTACTTC. Residues: CASSKKGIGTQYF.

The chain recombines TRBV5-1 with TRBJ1-2; D remains unclear. The CDR3 totals 14 residues. The V and J ends lost 0 bases and 2 bases respectively, with 8 bases between them. Per germline, CDR1 SGHRS and CDR2 YFSETQ. CDR3 sequence (DNA): TGCGCCAGCAGCTTGGATATGGGCAACTATGGCTACACCTTC. Protein product: CASSLDMGNYGYTF. Supplemented by reference TRBV5-1 and TRBJ1-2, the full variable domain reads KAGVTQTPRYLIKTRGQQVTLSCSPISGHRSVSWYQQTPGQGLQFLFEYFSETQRNKGNFPGRFSGRQFSNSRSEMNVSTLELGDSALYLCASSLDMGNYGYTFGSGTRLTVV.

This clone was observed once. The chain has TRBV6-5 and TRBJ1-4, with 7 bases lining up with TRBD1. The CDR3 loop spans 15 amino acids. V lost 6 bases to trimming and J lost 7 bases; unmatched junction nucleotides: 11. Germline CDR1 MNHEY, CDR2 SVGAGI. As DNA, the CDR3 is TGTGCCAGCAGCCCAGACAGGGCGAGGAGTGAAAAACTGTTTTTT. Protein sequence: CASSPDRARSEKLFF.

The chain combines TRBV19 with TRBJ1-2; TRBD1 matches at 7 bases. Trimming took 1 base from V and 8 from J; bases not matched to a gene: 4. This CDR3 comprises 13 residues. Germline CDR1 LNHDA, CDR2 SQIVND (reference sequence). The chain's CDR3 is CASSIVNRGGYTF. Written as DNA, the CDR3 is TGTGCCAGTAGTATAGTCAACAGGGGAGGCTACACCTTC.

V is TRBV29-1 and J is TRBJ1-2; TRBD1 agrees at 12 bases. This CDR3 spans 14 amino acids. The V and J ends lost 8 bases and 7 bases, in that order; junction bases with no gene match: 11. Germline CDR1 reads SQVTM; CDR2 reads ANQGSEA. Here the CDR3 DNA reads TGCAGCTGCACCGGGACAGGGGGCTGGAGTGGCTACACCTTC. Translated: CSCTGTGGWSGYTF.

The CDR3 DNA reads as TGTGCCAGCAGCTTAGGAACCCTGGGGGCGGGAGGCAGAGATGGGACCCAGTACTTC. Protein: CASSLGTLGAGGRDGTQYF. The chain carries TRBV7-2 and TRBJ2-5; 8 positions match TRBD2. This CDR3 spans 19 amino acids. V gave up 1 base and J gave up 7 bases; unmatched junction bases: 20. The germline CDR1 and CDR2 sequences are SGHTA and FQGNSA.

This chain links TRBV5-4 with TRBJ2-5, with D tentatively TRBD2 (6 bases). V lost 4 bases, J lost 5 bases, and 18 bases lay in between. Germline lookup yields CDR1 SGHNT and CDR2 YYREEE (reference sequence). This CDR3 comprises 15 residues. For the CDR3, the DNA is TGTGCCAGCAGCCGAACCGGCCTCCGGGGGGAGACCCAGTACTTC. Protein sequence: CASSRTGLRGETQYF.

This chain uses TRBV27 with TRBJ2-6; no reliable D call. Germline CDR1 reads MNHEY; CDR2 reads SMNVEV (reference sequence). Trimming shortened V by 6 bases and J by 2 bases, and 14 bases separated the two germline ends. The CDR3 contains 16 residues. The DNA of the CDR3 is TGTGCCAGCAGATCGGCAGGATTCGCTGGGGCCAACGTCCTGACTTTC. Translating it yields CASRSAGFAGANVLTF.

The chain has TRBV19 and TRBJ2-7, with 8 bases identical to TRBD1. This CDR3 region has 15 residues. J gave up 9 bases and V 3 bases, and 13 bases lay outside the gene matches. Germline assignment: CDR1 LNHDA and CDR2 SQIVND (reference sequence). The CDR3 DNA follows: TGTGCCAGTAGTATCCCCGCGCAGGGGGCAGGACGGCAGTACTTC. It encodes CASSIPAQGAGRQYF.

This chain links TRBV9 with TRBJ1-6; TRBD1 might be the D (5 bases). CDR3 size: 15 residues. Trimming shortened V by 2 bases and J by 7 bases, and 13 bases separated the two germline ends. Germline CDR1 reads SGDLS; CDR2 reads YYNGEE. The CDR3 is CASSVGGRKNSPLHF. In nucleotides, the CDR3 is TGTGCCAGCAGCGTCGGGGGGAGGAAGAATTCACCCCTCCACTTT. The full variable domain, its missing parts supplied by reference TRBV9 and TRBJ1-6, is DSGVTQTPKHLITATGQRVTLRCSPRSGDLSVYWYQQSLDQGLQFLIQYYNGEERAKGNILERFSAQQFPDLHSELNLSSLELGDSALYFCASSVGGRKNSPLHFGNGTRLTVT.

J is TRBJ1-4 and V is TRBV7-9, with D maybe TRBD1 (5 bases). CDR1 is SEHNR and CDR2 is FQNEAQ in the germline V gene (reference sequence). The CDR3 covers 13 residues. V shed 1 base and J shed 7 bases, with 7 bases lying between them. Here the CDR3 DNA reads TGTGCCAGCAGCTTAGGGGGGGTTGAAAAACTGTTTTTT. The encoded protein is CASSLGGVEKLFF.

The V and J genes are TRBV6-5 and TRBJ1-2, with D uncertain. Germline CDR1 and CDR2: MNHEY and SVGAGI. The CDR3 runs to 13 residues. The V gene lost 5 bases and the J gene lost 6 bases, with 13 bases spanning the gap. DNA of the CDR3: TGTGCCAGCAGTGCTTCCACTAGGAATGGCTACACCTTC. Its protein is CASSASTRNGYTF.

The chain joins TRBV9 to TRBJ2-3; D is ambiguous. Germline V CDR1 and CDR2: SGDLS, YYNGEE. CDR3 length: 13 amino acids. Trimming left V 1 base short and J 3 bases short, with 6 bases between. CDR3 in DNA: TGTGCCAGCAGCGTATACGGGACAGATACGCAGTATTTT. This sequence encodes CASSVYGTDTQYF.

This chain links TRBV10-2 with TRBJ2-5; D may be TRBD1 (5 bases). This CDR3 has 13 residues. Germline CDR1 WSHSY, CDR2 SAAADI. V was shortened by 5 bases and J by 2 bases, with 9 bases between the two germline ends. In DNA, the CDR3 is TGCGCCAGCAGTACAGGAGAACAAGAGACCCAGTACTTC. It is translated as CASSTGEQETQYF.

The V and J genes are TRBV2 and TRBJ1-1; 9 nucleotides align to TRBD1. In germline, CDR1 is SNHLY, CDR2 FYNNEI. With V trimmed by 6 bases and J by 10 bases, 9 bases remained unmatched. The CDR3 extends over 13 amino acids. CDR3 bases: TGTGCCAGCAGAGGACAGGGGTTTAGCGGAGCTTTCTTT. Protein sequence: CASRGQGFSGAFF.

The chain combines TRBV9 with TRBJ1-1, with a tentative D call TRBD1 (6 bases). V was shortened by 0 bases and J by 4 bases, with 10 bases between the two germline ends. Germline CDR1 SGDLS, CDR2 YYNGEE. This CDR3 comprises 14 residues. CDR3 loop: CASSVVGGGTEAFF. CDR3 DNA sequence: TGTGCCAGCAGCGTAGTAGGGGGTGGCACTGAAGCTTTCTTT.

This chain connects TRBV6-5 to TRBJ1-3, with a possible D match to TRBD1 (5 bases). CDR3 length equals 12 residues. Trimming stripped 8 bases from V and 2 bases from J, with 7 bases between. Germline CDR1 reads MNHEY; CDR2 reads SVGAGI. CDR3 sequence (DNA): TGTGCCAGCCTGGGACCTGGAAACACCATATATTTT. It yields the protein CASLGPGNTIYF.

The chain uses TRBV7-9 and TRBJ1-5; TRBD1 matches at 7 bases. CDR3 size: 16 residues. Germline V gene data show CDR1 as SEHNR and CDR2 as FQNEAQ (reference sequence). V shed 4 bases and J 2 bases; nucleotides not matched to a gene: 8. CDR3 sequence reads: CASSSRQGTGNQPQHF. In DNA, the CDR3 is TGTGCCAGCAGCTCCAGACAGGGAACGGGCAATCAGCCCCAGCATTTT.